The 21 T cell receptor beta chains below were found in one sample sequenced in a study of blood T cell repertoires in COVID-19. The data were produced by immunoSEQ multiplex PCR, yet TCRdb's version contains in-frame clones alone and is incomplete. The table records roughly 120,000 clones, 90% to 95% of them present only once. Sequenced material: peripheral blood. These receptors were taken from a man aged 50-59 years with COVID-19, enrolled during active disease.

The gene calls are TRBV6-5 and TRBJ1-6; TRBD1 agrees at 9 bases. V dropped 5 bases and J dropped 6; count of bases not matched to a gene: 5. The CDR3 length is 15 residues. CDR1 is MNHEY, CDR2 SVGAGI, per germline. In DNA form, the CDR3 reads TGTGCCAGCAGTATGGACAGGGGATTTAATTCACCCCTCCACTTT. Its translation: CASSMDRGFNSPLHF.

The chain uses TRBV19 and TRBJ2-3; no firm D call. The V and J ends lost 6 bases and 8 bases respectively, with 12 bases between them. The CDR3 spans 12 residues. Germline V lookup: CDR1 LNHDA, CDR2 SQIVND (reference sequence). In DNA, the CDR3 is TGTGCCAGTAGCCTGGATCGAGGTACGCAGTATTTT. Translating gives CASSLDRGTQYF. The full variable domain, completed using reference TRBV19 and TRBJ2-3, is DGGITQSPKYLFRKEGQNVTLSCEQNLNHDAMYWYRQDPGQGLRLIYYSQIVNDFQKGDIAEGYSVSREKKESFPLTVTSAQKNPTAFYLCASSLDRGTQYFGPGTRLTVL.

This chain uses TRBV6-6 with TRBJ2-5; tentatively, D is TRBD1 (6 bases). Germline values: CDR1 MNHNY, CDR2 SVGAGI (reference sequence). Trimming cost V 2 bases and J 4 bases, with 11 bases left between them. This CDR3 is 14 amino acids long. In nucleotides, the CDR3 is TGTGCCAGCAGTTACGACCTAGGGGGAGAGACCCAGTACTTC. Its translation: CASSYDLGGETQYF.

The chain joins TRBV5-1 to TRBJ2-7; D possibly corresponds to TRBD2 (6 bases). This CDR3 contains 14 residues. Trimming left V 0 bases short and J 0 bases short, with 7 bases between. Germline CDR1 SGHRS, CDR2 YFSETQ. This CDR3 reads CASSLELASYEQYF. The CDR3 region has the DNA TGCGCCAGCAGCTTGGAACTAGCCTCCTACGAGCAGTACTTC.

This chain uses TRBV5-4 with TRBJ2-2; no firm D call. V lost 3 bases, J lost 3 bases, and 12 bases lay in between. The V gene's germline CDR1 is SGHNT and CDR2 YYREEE (reference sequence). This CDR3 is 15 amino acids long. This CDR3 is CASSSTPWDTGELFF. CDR3 DNA sequence: TGTGCCAGCAGCTCGACACCCTGGGACACCGGGGAGCTGTTTTTT. The variable domain in full, with the rest retrieved from reference TRBV5-4 and TRBJ2-2, is ETGVTQSPTHLIKTRGQQVTLRCSSQSGHNTVSWYQQALGQGPQFIFQYYREEENGRGNFPPRFSGLQFPNYSSELNVNALELDDSALYLCASSSTPWDTGELFFGEGSRLTVL.

V is TRBV3-1 (or the pseudogene TRBV3-2) and J is TRBJ2-7, with no clear D. The CDR3 is made up of 13 amino acids. Germline V CDR1 and CDR2: LGHDT, YNNKEL (reference sequence). Deletions cut 1 base from V and 7 bases from J, with 11 bases between. In DNA, the CDR3 is TGTGCCAGCAGCCAAGTGACCACCGGGGAGCAGTACTTC. Residues: CASSQVTTGEQYF.

The V call is TRBV5-8, the J call TRBJ2-3; TRBD2 matches at 11 bases. After removal of 4 bases from V and 4 bases from J, the junction contained 14 bases not matched to a gene. Germline V gives CDR1 SGHTS, CDR2 YDEGEE. This CDR3 region has 18 residues. CDR3 loop: CASSRHLKTSGTPDTQYF. The CDR3, as DNA: TGTGCCAGCAGCCGCCACTTAAAGACTAGCGGGACCCCAGATACGCAGTATTTT.

J is TRBJ2-3 and V is TRBV6-5, with 10 bases aligning to TRBD1. The V gene's germline CDR1 is MNHEY and CDR2 SVGAGI. Losses at the gene ends were 6 bases for V and 6 bases for J; bases not matched to a gene: 6. There are 14 residues in the CDR3. DNA of the CDR3: TGTGCCAGCAGCAGCGGACAGGGGGGGGATACGCAGTATTTT. This codes for CASSSGQGGDTQYF.

The chain couples TRBV2 to TRBJ1-1; 9 nucleotides agree with TRBD1. The CDR3 length is 14 residues. Germline CDR1 reads SNHLY; CDR2 reads FYNNEI. V lost 9 bases to trimming and J lost 1 base; unmatched junction nucleotides: 6. CDR3 sequence reads: CASGDRVRNTEAFF. CDR3 nucleotides: TGTGCCAGTGGGGACAGGGTACGGAACACTGAAGCTTTCTTT.

V and J are TRBV19 and TRBJ2-4; D perhaps matches TRBD2 (5 bases). V shed 5 bases and J shed 0 bases, with 14 bases lying between them. CDR3 length equals 16 residues. Germline V gene sequence: CDR1 LNHDA, CDR2 SQIVND (reference sequence). The CDR3 spells CASSPSGRGAKNIQYF. The CDR3 region has the DNA TGTGCCAGTAGTCCCTCTGGACGGGGAGCCAAAAACATTCAGTACTTC.

The rearrangement joins TRBV13 to TRBJ1-1; TRBD1 aligns across 7 bases. The CDR3 has 17 amino acids. With V trimmed by 2 bases and J by 0 bases, 9 bases remained unmatched. The germline CDR1 and CDR2 sequences are PRHDT and FYEKMQ (reference sequence). The DNA for the CDR3 is TGTGCCAGCAGCTTAATTCGACAGGGCGGAATGAACACTGAAGCTTTCTTT. Amino acid sequence: CASSLIRQGGMNTEAFF.

This clone was detected only once. The chain is built from TRBV19 and TRBJ2-5, with 8 bases lining up with TRBD2. V trimming: 4 bases; J trimming: 4 bases; junction bases outside the gene matches: 11. CDR1 is LNHDA, CDR2 SQIVND, per germline (reference sequence). This CDR3 is built from 16 residues. The CDR3 DNA reads TGTGCCAGTAGTACCTCATGGAGCGGGAGTAGAGAGACCCAGTACTTC. Its protein product is CASSTSWSGSRETQYF.

CDR3 sequence (DNA): TGCGCCAGCAGTGAGTCGAGGGGGGGGAGCGGAACCGGGGAGCTGTTTTTT. Translated, it gives CASSESRGGSGTGELFF. This chain links TRBV10-1 with TRBJ2-2; a weak D match, TRBD2 (7 bases). This CDR3 contains 17 residues. The germline V gene encodes CDR1 WNHNN and CDR2 SYGVQD (reference sequence). V shed 0 bases and J shed 5 bases, with 16 bases lying between them.

The CDR3 protein is CASSYPKSTLSYEQYF. CDR3 nucleotide sequence: TGTGCCAGCAGTTACCCTAAATCGACACTCTCCTACGAGCAGTACTTC. The chain recombines TRBV6-2 or TRBV6-3 with TRBJ2-7, with unresolved D. The CDR3 has 16 residues. From germline, CDR1 is MNHEY and CDR2 SVGEGT. Trimming took 2 bases from V and 0 from J, leaving 14 bases between them.

V is TRBV10-1 and J is TRBJ2-1, with 8 bases lining up with TRBD1. The trim removed 0 bases at V and 2 bases at J, leaving 3 bases unmatched. The CDR3 has 16 residues. Germline values: CDR1 WNHNN, CDR2 SYGVQD (reference sequence). The CDR3 loop reads CASSESGTGPYNEQFF. CDR3 nucleotide sequence: TGCGCCAGCAGTGAGTCGGGGACAGGCCCCTACAATGAGCAGTTCTTC.

The V and J genes are TRBV11-2 and TRBJ2-7; D gene uncertain. The length of the CDR3 is 13 residues. Trimming pared 5 bases from V and 6 bases from J, leaving 14 bases between. The germline V gene has CDR1 SGHAT and CDR2 FQNNGV. The CDR3 DNA reads TGTGCCAGCAGCGCCTCTCGGGTCGGCGAGCAGTACGTC. Protein: CASSASRVGEQYV.

The chain uses TRBV6-1 and TRBJ2-2; D not certain. The V end was cut by 3 bases, the J end by 6 bases, with 8 bases between. Germline V gene lookup returns CDR1 MNHNS and CDR2 SASEGT. CDR3 length: 13 amino acids. CDR3 region: CASSEVVAGELFF. CDR3 DNA: TGTGCCAGCAGTGAGGTAGTCGCCGGGGAGCTGTTTTTT.

The chain uses TRBV4-1 and TRBJ2-2, with TRBD2 matching over 8 bases. Germline V gene lookup returns CDR1 MGHRA and CDR2 YSYEKL. This CDR3 has 16 residues. With V trimmed by 2 bases and J by 7 bases, 9 bases remained unmatched. CDR3 protein: CASSQTGGRGIGELFF. The CDR3 region has the DNA TGCGCCAGCAGCCAAACGGGGGGGCGAGGGATCGGGGAGCTGTTTTTT.

This sequence joins TRBV5-8 and TRBJ1-6; D might be TRBD1 (6 bases). This CDR3 spans 17 amino acids. The germline V and J ends were trimmed by 3 bases and 5 bases, with 18 bases remaining between them. Germline CDR1 reads SGHTS; CDR2 reads YDEGEE. The CDR3 nucleotides are TGTGCCAGCAGCTCCTGGCGGGGGCTTGATAATAATTCACCCCTCCACTTT. Protein sequence: CASSSWRGLDNNSPLHF.

The V gene is TRBV19, the J gene TRBJ2-3; D possibly corresponds to TRBD2 (6 bases). Germline V gene lookup returns CDR1 LNHDA and CDR2 SQIVND (reference sequence). V lost 0 bases, J lost 5 bases, and 24 bases lay in between. This CDR3 contains 19 residues. The CDR3 DNA follows: TGTGCCAGTAGTATAGACCTTGTTCCGTCGGGGGAGGAAGGAGATACGCAGTATTTT. This translates into CASSIDLVPSGEEGDTQYF.

The rearrangement links TRBV13 to TRBJ2-3; 10 bases agree with TRBD1. The CDR3 loop spans 19 amino acids. With V trimmed by 5 bases and J by 6 bases, 20 bases remained unmatched. The germline V gene encodes CDR1 PRHDT and CDR2 FYEKMQ (reference sequence). The CDR3 is CASSTISPYRDRGADTQYF. DNA of the CDR3: TGTGCCAGCAGCACCATCTCCCCCTACCGGGACAGGGGAGCGGATACGCAGTATTTT.